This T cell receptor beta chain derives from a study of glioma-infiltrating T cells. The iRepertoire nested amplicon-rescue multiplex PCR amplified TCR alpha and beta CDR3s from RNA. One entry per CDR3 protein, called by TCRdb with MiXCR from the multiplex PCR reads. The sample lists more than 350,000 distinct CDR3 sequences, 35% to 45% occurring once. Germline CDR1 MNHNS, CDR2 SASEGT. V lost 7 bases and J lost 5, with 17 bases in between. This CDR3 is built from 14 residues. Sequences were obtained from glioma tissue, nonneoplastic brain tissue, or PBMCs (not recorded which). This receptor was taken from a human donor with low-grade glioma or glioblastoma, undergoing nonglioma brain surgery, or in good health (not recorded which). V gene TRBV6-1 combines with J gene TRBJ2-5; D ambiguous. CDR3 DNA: TGTGCCAGCATTTCCAGGATGAGAGGCGAGACCCAGTACTTC. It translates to CASISRMRGETQYF.